Below, 2 T cell receptor beta chains from the same sample are listed, as sequenced in a study of T cell responses to AZD1222 COVID-19 vaccine. Here immunoSEQ multiplex PCR was the method, and the copy in TCRdb shows in-frame clones only, minus some. The sample lists around 150,000 clones; approximately 92% were seen once. The sample consisted of peripheral blood, taken 28 days after the second AZD1222 dose. The receptors come from an adult who received the AZD1222 COVID-19 vaccine.

The rearrangement links TRBV9 to TRBJ2-7; tentative D call: TRBD2 (7 bases). Germline CDR1 is SGDLS and CDR2 is YYNGEE. This CDR3 has 15 amino acids. Trimming removed 0 bases at V and 6 bases at J, with 16 bases between. The CDR3 DNA reads as TGTGCCAGCAGCGTAGCAATCGGGGGCGGGGGCGAGCAGTACTTC. It is translated as CASSVAIGGGGEQYF.

This chain connects TRBV6-5 to TRBJ1-1; 7 nucleotides align to TRBD1. With 6 bases clipped from V and 4 bases from J, the junction kept 5 bases outside the gene matches. From germline, CDR1 is MNHEY and CDR2 SVGAGI. This CDR3 is 13 amino acids long. CDR3 in DNA: TGTGCCAGCAGGGGGACAGTAAGCACTGAAGCTTTCTTT. Protein sequence: CASRGTVSTEAFF.